This T cell receptor beta chain was observed in a study of identical twins (dated by TCRdb to 2016 to 2017). Some background on the complete study: The study deep-sequenced TCR alpha and beta repertoires from monozygotic twins, unrelated adults of various ages and cord blood to test whether fetal clonotypes persist. Replicate twin experiments were performed at different times using different library preparation protocols to rule out contamination.

V and J lose 2 bases and 9 bases, and a span of 14 bases separates them. From the cysteine up to the phenylalanine, the CDR3 has a length of 14 residues. Only the CDR3 part of the read is kept: 42 bases, read in frame from the first base. CDR1 LGHDT and CDR2 YNNKEL were looked up in the germline V gene (reference sequence). Results the study describes overall, beyond this receptor: Invariant T cells such as MAIT and iNKT could partly confound zero-insertion analyses, though diverse VJ usage argued against this for most clonotypes. Abundant cord blood beta clonotypes carried fewer insertions; young adult naive repertoires showed a weaker similar trend, while memory repertoires showed none. Recombination models systematically underestimated out-of-frame TCR alpha sharing in monozygotic twins but agreed with sharing between unrelated individuals. Compared with coincidental sharing between unrelated individuals, out-of-frame TCR alpha sequences shared between twins showed an excess of sequences with low generation probability. Conclusions relied on cross-sectional statistical analysis, since the same donors could not be followed over many years. Excess twin sharing in beta out-of-frame sequences was weaker because fewer shared sequences lowered the signal-to-noise ratio.

Of note for this clonotype: Its antigen target is currently unknown. One base away there is no much larger clone; base qualities are not given.

Every donor in the study was a healthy Caucasian. The twin cohort consisted of three pairs of female monozygotic twins, all aged roughly 18 to 29 years. Positive isolation kits from Invitrogen were used to isolate CD4+ and CD8+ T cell populations. The library was generated by 5' RACE. The instrument was an Illumina HiSeq 2000. Template switching introduced a universal primer binding site; the final cDNA contained a unique molecular identifier, enabling accurate counting of TCR cDNA molecules. First-strand cDNA for TCR alpha and beta chains was synthesized from specific primers in the conserved constant-segment region. To control for contamination, each cDNA library was double barcoded with a SMART-Mk sample barcode plus Illumina barcodes. Two successive PCR steps introduced TruSeq adapter sequences along with Illumina sample barcodes. The Illumina HiSeq platform was used with custom primers to sequence TCR alpha and beta cDNA libraries. From the authors' description of their analysis: MiGEC processed the raw reads to extract unique molecular identifiers, while MiXCR was used to determine the CDR3 positions. Recombination models were inferred per individual with the repgenHMM and IGoR tools using an EM algorithm. The analysis of shared clonotypes was done with the tcR package in R, with sharing normalized by the product of cloneset sizes. To study raw recombination free of thymic and clonal selection effects, out-of-frame nonproductive sequences were analyzed. TCRdb reran the public reads through fastp at Q25 and MiXCR, keeping productive beta chains. Each entry merges the rows of one CDR3 protein and shows their most common DNA and genes. Here the V and J calls rest on TCRdb's processing, not on the authors' analysis. A total of just under 550,000 distinct CDR3 sequences appear in this sample, roughly 15% of them only once. The ten biggest clones cover nearly 0.45% of the sample.

The same data also went into a second study, on yellow fever vaccine responses in identical twins. The second publication reports: The T cell response to vaccination in identical twins was reported by the authors to appear partly convergent and partly personalized. In the study, vaccine-responding T cell clones were precisely tracked in identical twins.

The chain is made from TRBV3-1 and TRBJ2-1, with a weak D call of TRBD1 (5 bases match). The receptor comes from a woman aged 18-30 years in good health. Sequenced material: CD4+ T cells sorted from blood. The DNA sequence is TGTGCCAGCAGCCAAATCGCAGGGAATGCTGAGCAGTTCTTC. Its product reads: CASSQIAGNAEQFF.